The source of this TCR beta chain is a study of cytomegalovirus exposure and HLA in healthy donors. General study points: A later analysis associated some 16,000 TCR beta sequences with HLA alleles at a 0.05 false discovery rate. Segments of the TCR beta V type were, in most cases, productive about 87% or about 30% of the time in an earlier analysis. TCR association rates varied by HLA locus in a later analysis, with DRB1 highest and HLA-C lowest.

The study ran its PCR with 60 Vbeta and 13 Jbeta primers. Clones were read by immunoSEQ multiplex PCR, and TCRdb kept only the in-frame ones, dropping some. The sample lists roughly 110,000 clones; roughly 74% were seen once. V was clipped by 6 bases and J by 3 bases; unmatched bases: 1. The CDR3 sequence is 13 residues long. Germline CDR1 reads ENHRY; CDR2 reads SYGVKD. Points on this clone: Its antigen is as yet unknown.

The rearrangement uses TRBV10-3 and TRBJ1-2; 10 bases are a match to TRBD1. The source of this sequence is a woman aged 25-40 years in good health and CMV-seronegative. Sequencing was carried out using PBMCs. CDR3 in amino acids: CAISGTGDYGYTF. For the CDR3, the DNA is TGTGCCATCAGCGGGACAGGGGACTATGGCTACACCTTC.